This is a list of T cell receptor beta chains from one sample in a study of cytomegalovirus exposure and HLA in healthy donors. Data came from immunoSEQ multiplex PCR; TCRdb stores just in-frame clones and leaves some out. The table shows 97,000 or so clones, with over 85% occurring only once. The material sequenced was PBMCs. The receptors come from a young woman in good health and CMV-seronegative. The CDR3 runs from the conserved cysteine through the conserved F or W. The order of the fields is CDR3 protein, CDR3 DNA, V gene, D gene, J gene, clone size. The D gene is left open where the match is weak. Rows may omit the clone size; those that give it use once, few, many or a size class.

CDR3: CASRGGGLYGYTF
DNA: TGTGCCAGCAGGGGAGGTGGCCTCTATGGCTACACCTTC
V: TRBV9
D: .
J: TRBJ1-2
size: .

CDR3: CASSVEGTDSYEQYF
DNA: TGTGCCAGCAGCGTAGAGGGGACTGACTCCTACGAGCAGTACTTC
V: TRBV9
D: .
J: TRBJ2-7
size: .

CDR3: CASSRWSGGGNTEAFF
DNA: TGTGCCAGCAGTCGCTGGAGCGGGGGCGGGAACACTGAAGCTTTCTTT
V: TRBV7-2
D: .
J: TRBJ1-1
size: .

CDR3: CAISAGQGIHPSIYGYTF
DNA: TGTGCCATCAGTGCGGGACAGGGGATCCATCCCTCCATCTATGGCTACACCTTC
V: TRBV10-3
D: TRBD1
J: TRBJ1-2
size: .

CDR3: CASSFDGHPVNGYTF
DNA: TGTGCCAGCAGTTTCGATGGACACCCGGTCAATGGCTACACCTTC
V: TRBV27
D: .
J: TRBJ1-2
size: .

CDR3: CASSERDRVSGYTF
DNA: TGTGCCAGCAGTGAAAGGGACAGGGTGAGTGGCTACACCTTC
V: TRBV6-1
D: TRBD1
J: TRBJ1-2
size: .

CDR3: CASSKRPGLAVYF
DNA: TGTGCCAGCAGCAAACGACCGGGACTAGCAGTGTATTTT
V: TRBV27
D: TRBD2
J: TRBJ2-3
size: .

CDR3: CASSWGQDKNYGYTF
DNA: TGTGCCAGCAGCTGGGGACAGGACAAAAACTATGGCTACACCTTC
V: TRBV7-9
D: TRBD1
J: TRBJ1-2
size: .

CDR3: CASSLGPTGSGYTF
DNA: TGTGCCAGCAGCTTAGGACCTACAGGGAGTGGCTACACCTTC
V: TRBV7-9
D: .
J: TRBJ1-2
size: .

CDR3: CASSSSGGQETQYF
DNA: TGTGCCAGCAGTTCTAGCGGGGGACAAGAGACCCAGTACTTC
V: TRBV9
D: TRBD2
J: TRBJ2-5
size: .

CDR3: CASSYRDSARNTEAFF
DNA: TGTGCCAGCAGTTACCGGGACAGCGCAAGGAACACTGAAGCTTTCTTT
V: TRBV28
D: TRBD1
J: TRBJ1-1
size: .

CDR3: CASSGSTSGANVLTF
DNA: TGTGCCAGCTCAGGCTCTACCTCTGGGGCCAACGTCCTGACTTTC
V: TRBV6-1
D: .
J: TRBJ2-6
size: .

CDR3: CSVTRGPGDYGYTF
DNA: TGCAGCGTTACCAGGGGGCCGGGGGACTATGGCTACACCTTC
V: TRBV29-1
D: TRBD1
J: TRBJ1-2
size: .

CDR3: CATRGDRDTGELFF
DNA: TGCGCCACCAGGGGGGACAGAGACACCGGGGAGCTGTTTTTT
V: TRBV10-2
D: .
J: TRBJ2-2
size: .

CDR3: CASSPRANEKLFF
DNA: TGCGCCAGCAGCCCTCGGGCTAATGAAAAACTGTTTTTT
V: TRBV4-1
D: .
J: TRBJ1-4
size: .

CDR3: CASSIALYSNQPQHF
DNA: TGTGCCAGTAGTATAGCCCTCTATAGCAATCAGCCCCAGCATTTT
V: TRBV19
D: .
J: TRBJ1-5
size: .

CDR3: CASSQDRAAYEQYF
DNA: TGCGCCAGCAGCCAAGACAGGGCAGCCTACGAGCAGTACTTC
V: TRBV4-1
D: .
J: TRBJ2-7
size: .

CDR3: CASSLRTGPDTQYF
DNA: TGCGCCAGCAGCCTCCGGACAGGCCCAGATACGCAGTATTTT
V: TRBV5-1
D: TRBD1
J: TRBJ2-3
size: .

CDR3: CAISTGLAGADEQYF
DNA: TGTGCCATCAGTACCGGACTAGCGGGAGCTGACGAGCAGTACTTC
V: TRBV10-3
D: TRBD2
J: TRBJ2-7
size: once

CDR3: CASSSTGGDTGELFF
DNA: TGTGCCAGCAGCTCGACAGGTGGGGATACCGGGGAGCTGTTTTTT
V: TRBV5-4
D: .
J: TRBJ2-2
size: .

CDR3: CASSPERTSGIKFF
DNA: TGTGCCAGCAGTCCCGAAAGGACTAGCGGGATAAAGTTCTTC
V: TRBV27
D: TRBD2
J: TRBJ2-1
size: .

CDR3: CAARTSERDEQYF
DNA: TGTGCCGCCCGGACTAGCGAGCGAGACGAGCAGTACTTC
V: TRBV10-3
D: TRBD2
J: TRBJ2-7
size: .

CDR3: CASSLKTGPTYGYTF
DNA: TGTGCCAGCAGTTTAAAGACAGGGCCGACTTATGGCTACACCTTC
V: TRBV27
D: TRBD1
J: TRBJ1-2
size: .

CDR3: CASSFKTGQVAGLSDTQYF
DNA: TGCGCCAGCAGCTTTAAGACAGGACAAGTAGCGGGGTTATCAGATACGCAGTATTTT
V: TRBV5-1
D: TRBD2
J: TRBJ2-3
size: .

CDR3: CASRLDRATSGANVLTF
DNA: TGTGCCAGCAGGTTAGACAGGGCGACCTCTGGGGCCAACGTCCTGACTTTC
V: TRBV2
D: TRBD1
J: TRBJ2-6
size: .

CDR3: CASGTGDNQPQHF
DNA: TGTGCCAGCGGTACAGGAGACAATCAGCCCCAGCATTTT
V: TRBV6-4
D: .
J: TRBJ1-5
size: medium-sized

CDR3: CASSLSVETQYF
DNA: TGTGCCAGCAGCTTATCGGTGGAGACCCAGTACTTC
V: TRBV7-2
D: .
J: TRBJ2-5
size: .

CDR3: CASSRGPGNQPQHF
DNA: TGCGCCAGCAGCCGGGGGCCGGGCAATCAGCCCCAGCATTTT
V: TRBV4-1
D: .
J: TRBJ1-5
size: .

CDR3: CASSLGRQGYQPQHF
DNA: TGTGCCAGCAGCTTAGGCCGCCAGGGGTATCAGCCCCAGCATTTT
V: TRBV7-8
D: .
J: TRBJ1-5
size: .

CDR3: CAWSVLSSNQPQHF
DNA: TGTGCCTGGAGTGTACTAAGTAGCAATCAGCCCCAGCATTTT
V: TRBV30
D: .
J: TRBJ1-5
size: .

CDR3: CASSVDGGERGETQYF
DNA: TGTGCCAGCAGCGTAGACGGAGGGGAGAGGGGAGAGACCCAGTACTTC
V: TRBV9
D: .
J: TRBJ2-5
size: .

CDR3: CAWGGWETQYF
DNA: TGTGCCTGGGGGGGCTGGGAGACCCAGTACTTC
V: TRBV30
D: .
J: TRBJ2-5
size: .

CDR3: CASSWNRDRDHEQYF
DNA: TGTGCCAGCAGCTGGAATCGGGACAGGGACCACGAGCAGTACTTC
V: TRBV5-6
D: TRBD1
J: TRBJ2-7
size: once

CDR3: CASTPRGSNQPQHF
DNA: TGTGCCAGCACCCCGCGAGGAAGCAATCAGCCCCAGCATTTT
V: TRBV5-5
D: .
J: TRBJ1-5
size: .

CDR3: CATSLTENSYEQYF
DNA: TGTGCCACCAGCCTGACAGAGAACTCCTACGAGCAGTACTTC
V: TRBV15
D: .
J: TRBJ2-7
size: .

CDR3: CASSYNLAGDNEQFF
DNA: TGTGCCAGCAGTTACAACCTAGCGGGAGACAATGAGCAGTTCTTC
V: TRBV6-5
D: TRBD2
J: TRBJ2-1
size: .

CDR3: CASRTSGGSRGDTQYF
DNA: TGTGCCAGCAGGACTAGCGGGGGTTCCAGGGGAGATACGCAGTATTTT
V: TRBV7-2
D: TRBD2
J: TRBJ2-3
size: .

CDR3: CASSEAGVGNTIYF
DNA: TGTGCCAGCAGCGAGGCAGGGGTCGGAAACACCATATATTTT
V: TRBV7-9
D: .
J: TRBJ1-3
size: .

CDR3: CASSTNPPGHHSSYNSPLHF
DNA: TGTGCCAGTAGTACTAACCCCCCGGGACACCACAGCTCCTATAATTCACCCCTCCACTTT
V: TRBV19
D: .
J: TRBJ1-6
size: .

CDR3: CASSGREGGVYGYTF
DNA: TGTGCCAGCTCTGGCAGAGAAGGGGGAGTCTATGGCTACACCTTC
V: TRBV18
D: .
J: TRBJ1-2
size: .

CDR3: CASSRPGSSGELFF
DNA: TGCGCCAGCAGTCGACCCGGGAGCAGCGGGGAGCTGTTTTTT
V: TRBV5-1
D: .
J: TRBJ2-2
size: .

CDR3: CASTTGAYEQYF
DNA: TGTGCCAGCACAACAGGGGCCTACGAGCAGTACTTC
V: TRBV6-5
D: TRBD1
J: TRBJ2-7
size: .

CDR3: CASSPSGGGQYF
DNA: TGTGCCAGCTCACCATCGGGAGGGGGACAGTACTTC
V: TRBV18
D: TRBD2
J: TRBJ2-7
size: once

CDR3: CASSIGGGITDTQYF
DNA: TGTGCCAGTAGTATCGGCGGCGGCATTACAGATACGCAGTATTTT
V: TRBV19
D: .
J: TRBJ2-3
size: .

CDR3: CASSSSSGPQETQYF
DNA: TGTGCCAGCAGCTCATCTAGCGGACCCCAAGAGACCCAGTACTTC
V: TRBV7-2
D: TRBD2
J: TRBJ2-5
size: .

CDR3: CASSLGSGAGRTGELFF
DNA: TGTGCCAGCAGCCTCGGCTCTGGGGCGGGACGCACCGGGGAGCTGTTTTTT
V: TRBV4-2
D: .
J: TRBJ2-2
size: once

CDR3: CASSLDGLAGGAGELFF
DNA: TGCGCCAGCAGCTTGGATGGACTAGCGGGAGGGGCCGGGGAGCTGTTTTTT
V: TRBV5-1
D: TRBD2
J: TRBJ2-2
size: .

CDR3: CASSLGLAELSYNEQFF
DNA: TGTGCCAGCAGTTTGGGCCTAGCGGAACTTTCCTACAATGAGCAGTTCTTC
V: TRBV28
D: TRBD2
J: TRBJ2-1
size: .

CDR3: CASSLGGSSYEQYF
DNA: TGTGCCAGCAGCTTGGGAGGGAGCTCCTACGAGCAGTACTTC
V: TRBV5-6
D: .
J: TRBJ2-7
size: .

CDR3: CAGNRFNEKLFF
DNA: TGTGCCGGGAACAGGTTTAATGAAAAACTGTTTTTT
V: TRBV30
D: .
J: TRBJ1-4
size: .

CDR3: CASSLALRDRGLYEQYF
DNA: TGTGCCAGCAGCTTAGCCCTCCGGGACAGGGGGCTTTACGAGCAGTACTTC
V: TRBV7-9
D: TRBD1
J: TRBJ2-7
size: .